This record covers a single TCR beta chain. Its antigen is currently not known. It has no much larger one-base neighbor in the sample; base qualities were not kept. The CDR3 holds 15 amino acids from the cysteine to the phenylalanine. Only the CDR3 part of the read is kept: 45 bases, read in frame from the first base. The germline V gene encodes CDR1 GTSNPN and CDR2 SVGIG (reference sequence). For this chain, trimming is 0 bases at the V end and 7 bases at the J end, and the number of junction bases without a gene match is 9. What this sample's time point label stands for: longitudinal time-point 3. The healthy controls were volunteers from blood banks in Maryland, USA. For unsorted PBMC libraries, 2 million PBMCs were used after storage in RNAlater at -80 degrees C until RNA extraction. Peripheral blood was subjected to Ficoll-Hypaque density gradient centrifugation to isolate PBMCs, which were then cryopreserved in liquid nitrogen.

To synthesize cDNA, template-switch 5'RACE was performed with a primer carrying a 10-nucleotide random unique molecular identifier so that each TCR transcript was tagged. Every sequencing run covered 15-18 subjects and yielded more than 160 million TCR-beta sequences. The RNeasy kit was used to extract total RNA. The KAPA Real-time Library Amplification kit was used to amplify TCR-beta VDJ regions with primers for the TCR constant region and the 5'RACE anchor. A first PCR added sample indexes and Illumina adaptors, after which a second PCR increased the library yield. After Ampure bead purification, the TCR product of roughly 650 bp was size-selected on a 2% E-gel SizeSelection system. Before pooling, libraries had their quality checked on a Bioanalyzer, their concentration measured with Qubit, and their quantity determined with the Kapa Library Quantification kit. Paired-end 2 x 150 bp sequencing of the libraries was performed on an Illumina HiSeq 2500. To increase sequence diversity, about 25-30% phiX was spiked into each library pool. Per the source publication's procedure: Quality-filtered reads were processed with the UMI-based MiGEC pipeline, and over 85% of raw TCR sequences were removed by the MiGEC pipeline during error correction. VDJ genes were aligned to IMGT germline references, and clonotypes were defined by unique CDR3 amino acid sequence plus V-J genes. VDJtools evaluated clonal expansion, Shannon diversity and CDR3 relatedness (CalcPairwiseDistances, ClusterSamples); CLCbio workbench built phylogenetic trees. Clones with at least 8 unique UMIs were defined as expanded, with this threshold being based on coefficient-of-variation modelling across technical triplicates. Using fastp trimming at Q25 and MiXCR clonotype assembly, TCRdb reanalyzed the public sequencing data and kept in-frame beta chains. Here each entry gathers all rows of one CDR3 protein and keeps the most common genes and DNA. The V and J calls reflect TCRdb's pipeline rather than the authors' work. The sample table lists approximately 58,000 distinct CDR3 sequences, roughly 8% of them with a count of one. The leading ten clones occupy 1.5% to 2% of the sample.

The sample comes from a study of neurological immune-mediated disorders (dated by TCRdb to about 2019). With respect to the entire study: Using UMI-based sequencing, the study compared peripheral blood TCR-beta repertoires from patients with HTLV-I-associated myelopathy (HAM/TSP), patients with multiple sclerosis, and healthy controls. Longitudinal HAM/TSP donors and healthy donors each had 3 time-points at intervals of roughly 3-45 months. The 106 TCR-beta libraries included longitudinal samples, technical triplicates and paired sorted CD4+ and CD8+ T-cell subsets alongside PBMC samples. The cohort comprised 68 subjects: 14 HAM/TSP patients, some 34 multiple sclerosis patients and around 20 healthy controls.

Study-wide conclusions, independent of this receptor: No identical CDR3 amino acid sequences were shared among expanded clones across subjects, suggesting private TCR-beta repertoires in all groups. TCR clonal expansion was greatest in HAM/TSP patients and smallest in MS patients, who ranked below even healthy controls.

This TCR came from a woman aged 40 to 50 in good health. The receptor chain draws on TRBV30 and TRBJ2-4; 7 bases in between match TRBD2. Sequencing was performed on PBMCs. This receptor has the CDR3 CAWSVWAGEGNIQYF. The nucleotides read TGTGCCTGGAGTGTATGGGCGGGAGAAGGGAACATTCAGTACTTC.